This T cell receptor (beta chain) came from a study of T cell responses to AZD1222 COVID-19 vaccine (dated by TCRdb to the early 2020s). Study-wide context: AZD1222 recipients whose second dose came at about 4 weeks and those whose second dose came at about 12 weeks were combined into one group, since spike-specific TCR depth and breadth did not differ between the two schedules. TCR sequencing was performed for fewer than 250 trial participants, of whom roughly 200 were given two doses of AZD1222 and around 25 were given two doses of MenACWY control vaccine. Trial participants were enrolled by age into 18-55, 56-69 and 70-plus year subgroups, with around 140, 26 and 57 TCR-sequenced participants respectively. Here is what the overall study found, with its caveats: Most participants were white British and females outnumbered males, and the authors suggested that clonal diversity may have been underestimated. No day 14 peak-response samples were available, so repertoires were characterized only after the peak T cell response. Vaccine-associated CD4 TCRs spanned the whole spike protein, with dominant responses in regions 160-218 and 743-854. The 56-69-year group was small, and its depth increase did not reach significance, likely because of low power. Spike-specific TCR breadth and depth rose significantly after two AZD1222 doses compared with day 0 and with MenACWY recipients. Conclusions about previously exposed vaccinees are limited because only a handful of AZD1222 recipients were SARS-CoV-2 seropositive at baseline. Reportedly, almost half of the unique spike-specific TCRs recognized epitopes lying outside the regions that are mutated in the B.1.351 and B.1.1.7 variants.

About this clone: Its binding antigen is unknown. No much larger clone is present one base from it, and per-base qualities are unavailable.

The CDR3 spans 17 residues, from the cysteine through the phenylalanine. CDR3 DNA only is kept here, 51 bases in frame from base 1. The germline V gene gives CDR1 as SGHTA and CDR2 as FQGNSA. V and J lose 1 base and 1 base, and a span of 15 bases separates them. The CDR3 regions of human TCRbeta chains were analyzed by immunosequencing. The published analysis was carried out like this. TCRs in the repertoires were matched against a reference library of SARS-CoV-2-specific TCRs that had been generated with the MIRA antigen-specificity platform. Breadth was defined as the fraction of unique TCRs that were SARS-CoV-2-associated, and depth was defined as the fraction of total T cells that were SARS-CoV-2-associated. Using the MIRA data, every spike-specific TCR was mapped to the spike region that the TCR reacted to and assigned to either a CD4 or a CD8 class. Log10-transformed breadth and depth values were compared by one-way ANOVA with Sidak's multiple comparisons tests. TCRdb obtained this table from immuneACCESS and retained in-frame rearrangements with V and J assigned. These tables miss some clones; where compared with another copy, unresolved V genes account for less than half of the shortfall, and the remainder is unexplained. V, J and clone size are those of that table, while D and trimming were read from the DNA. The sample contains about 180,000 clones, 85% to 90% of them found a single time. The top ten hold roughly 7.7% of the sample.

The time point label corresponds to: baseline before first vaccination. Vaccinee samples came from UK trials COV001 and COV002, including a single-blind randomized controlled phase 2/3 trial of AZD1222 (ChAdOx1 nCoV-19) in healthy adults. Trial participant PBMC samples were collected at day 0 and day 28 after the second dose for TCRbeta chain sequencing. The chain is assembled from TRBV7-2 and TRBJ2-3, with TRBD2 perhaps the D gene, on 5 matching bases. The sequencing here drew on peripheral blood, taken on day 0 of AZD1222 vaccination. This clonotype originated in an adult in good health. This receptor carries the CDR3 CASSLERTGNGTDTQYF. The DNA reads TGTGCCAGCAGCTTAGAGAGGACGGGGAATGGCACAGATACGCAGTATTTT.